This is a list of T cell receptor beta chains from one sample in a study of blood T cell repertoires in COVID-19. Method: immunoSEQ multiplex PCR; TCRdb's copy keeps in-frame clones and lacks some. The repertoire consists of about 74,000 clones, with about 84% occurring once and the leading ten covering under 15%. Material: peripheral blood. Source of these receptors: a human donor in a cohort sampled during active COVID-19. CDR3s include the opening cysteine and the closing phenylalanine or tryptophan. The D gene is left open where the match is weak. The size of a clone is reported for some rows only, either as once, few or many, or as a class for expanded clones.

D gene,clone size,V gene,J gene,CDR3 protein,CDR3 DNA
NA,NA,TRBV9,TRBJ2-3,CASSDTTDTQYF,TGTGCCAGCAGCGATACTACAGATACGCAGTATTTT
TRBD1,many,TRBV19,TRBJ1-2,CASSTDGTGPYGYTF,TGTGCCAGTAGTACAGACGGGACAGGCCCTTATGGCTACACCTTC
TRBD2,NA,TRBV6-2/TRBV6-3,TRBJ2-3,CASSYSGGSADTQYF,TGTGCCAGCAGTTACTCGGGGGGGAGCGCAGATACGCAGTATTTT
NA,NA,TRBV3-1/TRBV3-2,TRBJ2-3,CASSQARTDTQYF,TGTGCCAGCAGCCAAGCGAGAACAGATACGCAGTATTTT
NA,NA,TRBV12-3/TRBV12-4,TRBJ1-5,CASSFGGFKPQHF,TGTGCCAGCAGTTTTGGAGGGTTTAAGCCCCAGCATTTT
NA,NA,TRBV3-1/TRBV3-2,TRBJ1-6,CASSPGDADSPLHF,TGTGCCAGCAGCCCGGGGGACGCAGATTCACCCCTCCACTTT
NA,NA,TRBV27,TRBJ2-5,CASSIGAGGAARETQYF,TGTGCCAGCAGTATCGGAGCTGGGGGGGCCGCTCGGGAGACCCAGTACTTC
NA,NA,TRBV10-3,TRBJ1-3,CAISENSGAGNTIYF,TGTGCCATCAGTGAGAATAGCGGGGCTGGAAACACCATATATTTT
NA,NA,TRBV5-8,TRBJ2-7,CASSSRGGSQYF,TGTGCCAGCAGCTCCCGTGGGGGGTCGCAGTACTTC
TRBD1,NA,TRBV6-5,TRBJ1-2,CASSPGTGGGYTF,TGTGCCAGCAGCCCCGGGACAGGGGGGGGCTACACCTTC
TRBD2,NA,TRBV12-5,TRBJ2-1,CASGLVLGLAGRDNEQFF,TGTGCTAGTGGTTTGGTACTGGGACTAGCGGGGCGGGACAATGAGCAGTTCTTC
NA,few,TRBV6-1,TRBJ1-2,CASSEATGKPSYGYTF,TGTGCCAGCAGTGAGGCTACAGGGAAACCGTCCTATGGCTACACCTTC
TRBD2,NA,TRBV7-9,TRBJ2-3,CASSLGLAGSTDTQYF,TGTGCCAGCAGCTTAGGATTAGCGGGGAGCACAGATACGCAGTATTTT
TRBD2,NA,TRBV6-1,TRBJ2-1,CASSGTLANSYNEQFF,TGTGCCAGCAGTGGAACACTAGCGAACTCCTACAATGAGCAGTTCTTC
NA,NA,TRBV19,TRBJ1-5,CASSIQGLGQPQHF,TGTGCCAGTAGTATCCAGGGGCTAGGGCAGCCCCAGCATTTT
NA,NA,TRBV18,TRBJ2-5,CASSRTQETQYF,TGTGCCAGCTCCCGCACTCAAGAGACCCAGTACTTC
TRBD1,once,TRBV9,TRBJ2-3,CASSSHRGRPTDTQYF,TGTGCCAGCAGCTCCCACAGGGGGCGCCCCACAGATACGCAGTATTTT
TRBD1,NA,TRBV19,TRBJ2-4,CASSALGQEKNIQYF,TGTGCCAGTAGTGCGCTCGGACAGGAGAAAAACATTCAGTACTTC
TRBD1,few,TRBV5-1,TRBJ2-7,CASSANTGGLSYEQYF,TGCGCCAGCAGCGCCAACACAGGGGGTCTCTCCTACGAGCAGTACTTC
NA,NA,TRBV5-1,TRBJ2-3,CASSLVVAAGKDTQYF,TGCGCCAGCAGCTTGGTGGTAGCGGCTGGGAAAGATACGCAGTATTTT
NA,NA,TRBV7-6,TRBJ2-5,CASNWGPQETQYF,TGTGCCAGCAACTGGGGGCCCCAAGAGACCCAGTACTTC
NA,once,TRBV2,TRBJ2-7,CASSVSREQYF,TGTGCCAGCAGTGTTTCGCGGGAGCAGTACTTC
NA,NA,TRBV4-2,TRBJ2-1,CASSQEASNEQFF,TGTGCCAGCAGCCAAGAAGCTAGCAATGAGCAGTTCTTC
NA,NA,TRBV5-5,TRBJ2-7,CASSLRTVSYEQYF,TGTGCCAGCAGCTTGCGGACAGTGTCCTACGAGCAGTACTTC
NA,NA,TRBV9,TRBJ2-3,CASSPSSGHTQYF,TGTGCCAGCAGCCCCTCCTCAGGGCACACGCAGTATTTT
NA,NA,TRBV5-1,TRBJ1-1,CASSLGGLNTEAFF,TGCGCCAGCAGCTTGGGGGGGCTTAACACTGAAGCTTTCTTT
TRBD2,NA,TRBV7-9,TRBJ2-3,CASSSSGGRTDTQYF,TGTGCCAGCAGCAGCAGCGGGGGGCGCACAGATACGCAGTATTTT
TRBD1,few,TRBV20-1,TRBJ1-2,CSASSRGQNYGYTF,TGCAGTGCTAGTAGCCGGGGACAGAACTATGGCTACACCTTC
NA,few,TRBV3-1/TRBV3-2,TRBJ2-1,CASSQVGRYNEQFF,TGTGCCAGCAGCCAAGTTGGTCGGTACAATGAGCAGTTCTTC
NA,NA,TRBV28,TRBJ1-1,CASRNSLHLWGMNTEAFF,TGTGCCAGCAGGAACTCACTTCACTTGTGGGGCATGAACACTGAAGCTTTCTTT
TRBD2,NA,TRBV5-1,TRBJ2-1,CASSTWGGIYNEQFF,TGCGCCAGCAGCACATGGGGGGGAATCTACAATGAGCAGTTCTTC
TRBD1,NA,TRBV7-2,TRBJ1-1,CASSQEGTGYLRTEAFF,TGTGCCAGCAGCCAGGAGGGGACAGGGTATCTGCGCACTGAAGCTTTCTTT
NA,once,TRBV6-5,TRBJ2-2,CASSYSGGTGELFF,TGTGCCAGCAGTTACTCGGGGGGCACCGGGGAGCTGTTTTTT
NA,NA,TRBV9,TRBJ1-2,CASSVEAGWANYGYTF,TGTGCCAGCAGCGTAGAGGCAGGGTGGGCTAACTATGGCTACACCTTC
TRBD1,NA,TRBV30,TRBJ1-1,CAWNTGTGLTTEAFF,TGTGCCTGGAACACCGGGACAGGGCTAACTACTGAAGCTTTCTTT
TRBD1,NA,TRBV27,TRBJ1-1,CASSQGATEAFF,TGTGCCAGCAGCCAGGGGGCCACTGAAGCTTTCTTT
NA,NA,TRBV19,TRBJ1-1,CASSQSQGLNTEAFF,TGTGCCAGTAGCCAGAGCCAGGGATTGAACACTGAAGCTTTCTTT
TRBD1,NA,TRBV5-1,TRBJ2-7,CASSFGTESYEQYF,TGCGCCAGCAGCTTCGGGACAGAGTCCTACGAGCAGTACTTC
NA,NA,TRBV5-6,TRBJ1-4,CASSRTDQLGKLFF,TGTGCCAGCAGCCGGACAGATCAATTGGGAAAACTGTTTTTT
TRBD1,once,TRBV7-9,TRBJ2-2,CASSPTGTANTGELFF,TGTGCCAGCAGCCCGACTGGGACAGCGAACACCGGGGAGCTGTTTTTT
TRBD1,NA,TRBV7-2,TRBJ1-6,CASSLVPPATGGYSPLHF,TGTGCCAGCAGCTTAGTACCACCAGCGACAGGGGGCTATTCACCCCTCCACTTT
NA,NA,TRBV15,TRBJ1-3,CATSRGPVSGNTIYF,TGTGCCACCAGCAGAGGTCCGGTCTCTGGAAACACCATATATTTT
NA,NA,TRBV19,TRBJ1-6,CASSTTAGSPLHF,TGTGCCAGTAGTACCACCGCCGGTTCACCCCTCCACTTT
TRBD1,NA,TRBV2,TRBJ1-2,CASSAGQGANGYTF,TGTGCCAGCAGTGCGGGACAGGGGGCGAATGGCTACACCTTC
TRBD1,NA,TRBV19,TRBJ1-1,CASSVGQKNTEAFF,TGTGCCAGTAGCGTGGGACAGAAGAACACTGAAGCTTTCTTT
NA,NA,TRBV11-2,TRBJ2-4,CASTSGNIQYF,TGTGCCAGCACCAGTGGAAACATTCAGTACTTC
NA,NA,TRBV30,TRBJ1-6,CAWSGGDIGGHSPLHF,TGTGCCTGGAGTGGTGGTGACATCGGGGGTCATTCACCCCTCCACTTT
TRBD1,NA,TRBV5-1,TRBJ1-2,CASSSRQGGGYTF,TGCGCCAGCAGCTCTAGACAGGGAGGAGGCTACACCTTC
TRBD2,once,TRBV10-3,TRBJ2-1,CAISESQRGGINEQFF,TGTGCCATCAGTGAGTCTCAGCGGGGGGGTATCAATGAGCAGTTCTTC
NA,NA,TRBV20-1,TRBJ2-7,CSATTGSEQYF,TGCAGTGCTACCACAGGGAGCGAGCAGTACTTC
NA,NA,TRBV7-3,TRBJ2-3,CASSLKGGVTTSTDTQYF,TGTGCCAGCAGCTTAAAGGGCGGGGTGACGACGAGCACAGATACGCAGTATTTT
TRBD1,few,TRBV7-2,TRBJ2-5,CASSQPGTGLGTQYF,TGTGCCAGCAGCCAACCCGGGACAGGCTTGGGGACCCAGTACTTC
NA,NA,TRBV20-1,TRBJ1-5,CSASSTVSNQPQHF,TGCAGTGCTAGTTCGACAGTAAGCAATCAGCCCCAGCATTTT
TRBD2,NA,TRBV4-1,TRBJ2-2,CASSQEVFGGLAGGTNTGELFF,TGCGCCAGCAGCCAAGAAGTTTTCGGGGGACTCGCGGGGGGCACGAACACCGGGGAGCTGTTTTTT